A selection of T cell receptor beta chains follows, all from one sample in a study of technical replicates of blood from a handful of donors. Produced via immunoSEQ multiplex PCR; TCRdb's table is partial and in-frame only. Here the sample spans tens of thousands of clones, about 94% being singletons. Source material: T cells isolated from PBMCs. The receptors here all came from a human donor in good health. Both conserved end residues are part of each CDR3. Fields, in order: D gene, clone size, J gene, V gene, CDR3 protein, CDR3 DNA. A D gene is named only where the DNA matches it firmly. Size is stated for part of the rows, as once, few or many counts, or as a class when the clone is expanded.

>TRBD2|NA|TRBJ2-7|TRBV10-3
CAISEFGGRASRVPYEQYF
TGTGCCATCAGTGAGTTCGGCGGGAGAGCTAGTCGCGTTCCCTACGAGCAGTACTTC
>NA|NA|TRBJ2-7|TRBV6-5
CASSYKLAPYEQYF
TGTGCCAGCAGTTATAAGCTAGCGCCCTACGAGCAGTACTTC
>NA|NA|TRBJ1-5|TRBV6-1
CASSGLRGNQPQHF
TGTGCCAGCAGTGGCCTAAGAGGCAATCAGCCCCAGCATTTT
>NA|NA|TRBJ1-1|TRBV10-3
CAISESRGTEAFF
TGTGCCATCAGTGAGTCGCGGGGGACTGAAGCTTTCTTT
>NA|NA|TRBJ2-1|TRBV7-9
CASSLMSLRGPSTYNEQFF
TGTGCCAGCAGCTTAATGAGCCTGCGGGGTCCCTCTACTTACAATGAGCAGTTCTTC
>NA|few|TRBJ1-1|TRBV30
CAWSVEDYSIEAFF
TGTGCCTGGAGTGTGGAAGACTACTCAATTGAAGCTTTCTTT
>TRBD1|NA|TRBJ2-6|TRBV7-9
CASSPGPGQGIGANVLTF
TGTGCCAGCAGCCCCGGGCCGGGACAGGGGATTGGGGCCAACGTCCTGACTTTC
>TRBD2|NA|TRBJ2-1|TRBV7-8
CASSLYGRATSSYNEQFF
TGTGCCAGCAGCTTATACGGGAGGGCTACCAGCTCCTACAATGAGCAGTTCTTC
>TRBD1|NA|TRBJ1-1|TRBV5-1
CASSLGPQGATEAFF
TGCGCCAGCAGCTTGGGACCGCAGGGGGCCACTGAAGCTTTCTTT
>NA|NA|TRBJ1-2|TRBV7-6
CASSPGTGHYGYTF
TGTGCCAGCAGTCCTGGTACAGGGCACTATGGCTACACCTTC
>NA|NA|TRBJ2-2|TRBV5-1
CASSLGLLNTGELFF
TGCGCCAGCAGCTTGGGTTTGCTAAACACCGGGGAGCTGTTTTTT
>TRBD2|NA|TRBJ2-1|TRBV5-1
CASSLVGGDDEQFF
TGCGCCAGCAGCTTGGTCGGGGGGGACGATGAGCAGTTCTTC
>TRBD2|NA|TRBJ2-5|TRBV6-1
CASKREAWETQYF
TGTGCCAGCAAGCGGGAGGCGTGGGAGACCCAGTACTTC
>TRBD2|NA|TRBJ2-2|TRBV5-1
CASSEILAGRGELFF
TGCGCCAGCAGTGAGATTCTAGCGGGACGGGGGGAGCTGTTTTTT
>NA|few|TRBJ2-3|TRBV10-1
CASSESWLGNTDTQYF
TGCGCCAGCAGTGAGTCTTGGCTAGGCAACACAGATACGCAGTATTTT
>NA|NA|TRBJ1-3|TRBV6-5
CASSSENSGNTIYF
TGTGCCAGCAGTTCCGAGAACTCTGGAAACACCATATATTTT
>NA|NA|TRBJ2-7|TRBV18
CATTPEGGGPSEQYF
TGTGCCACCACCCCGGAAGGGGGAGGGCCGTCCGAGCAGTACTTC
>TRBD1|NA|TRBJ1-4|TRBV6-1
CASYRQGGNEKLFF
TGTGCCAGCTACCGACAGGGCGGTAATGAAAAACTGTTTTTT
>TRBD1|NA|TRBJ2-7|TRBV5-6
CASSPGQGLGEQYF
TGTGCCAGCAGTCCGGGACAGGGGCTTGGCGAGCAGTACTTC
>NA|NA|TRBJ2-3|TRBV7-9
CASSPLGTDTQYF
TGTGCCAGCAGCCCACTCGGCACAGATACGCAGTATTTT